The TCR beta chain described here comes from a study of control samples from healthy donors and cancer patients. This CDR3 has 19 residues. Trimming took 2 bases from V and 4 from J, leaving 24 bases between them. The germline V gene has CDR1 SGHTA and CDR2 FQGNSA. This table comes from immunoSEQ multiplex PCR, and its TCRdb copy is limited to in-frame clones, with some not included. The sample records more than 100,000 clones, roughly 91% being singletons. The V gene is TRBV7-2, the J gene TRBJ2-1; maybe TRBD2 (6 bases). Sequencing input: PBMCs. The origin of this receptor is a man between 45 and 60 years old with head and neck cancer. The CDR3 here is CASSLTPSLRAGRYNEQFF. As DNA, the CDR3 is TGTGCCAGCAGCTTAACTCCTAGCTTGAGGGCGGGGAGGTACAATGAGCAGTTCTTC.